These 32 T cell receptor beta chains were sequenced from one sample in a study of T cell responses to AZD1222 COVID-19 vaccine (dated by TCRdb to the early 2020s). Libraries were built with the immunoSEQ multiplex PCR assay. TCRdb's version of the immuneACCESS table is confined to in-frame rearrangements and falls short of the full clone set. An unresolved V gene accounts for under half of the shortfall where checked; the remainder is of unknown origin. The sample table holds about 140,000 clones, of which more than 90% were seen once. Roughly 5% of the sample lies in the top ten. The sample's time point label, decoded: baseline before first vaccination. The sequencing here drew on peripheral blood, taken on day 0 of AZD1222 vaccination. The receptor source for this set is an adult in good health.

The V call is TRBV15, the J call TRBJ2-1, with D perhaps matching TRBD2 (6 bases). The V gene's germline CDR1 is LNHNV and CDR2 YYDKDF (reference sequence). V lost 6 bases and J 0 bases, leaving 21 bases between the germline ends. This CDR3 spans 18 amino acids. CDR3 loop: CATRSSISGAGSYNEQFF. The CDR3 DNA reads TGTGCCACCAGAAGCAGTATTAGCGGAGCCGGCTCCTACAATGAGCAGTTCTTC. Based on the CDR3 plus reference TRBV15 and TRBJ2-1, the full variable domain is DAMVIQNPRYQVTQFGKPVTLSCSQTLNHNVMYWYQQKSSQAPKLLFHYYDKDFNNEADTPDNFQSRRPNTSFCFLDIRSPGLGDTAMYLCATRSSISGAGSYNEQFFGPGTRLTVL.

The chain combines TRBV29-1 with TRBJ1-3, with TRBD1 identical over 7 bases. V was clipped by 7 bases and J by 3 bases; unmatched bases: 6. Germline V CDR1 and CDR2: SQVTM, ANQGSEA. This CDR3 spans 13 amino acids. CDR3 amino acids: CSAGTDVGNTIYF. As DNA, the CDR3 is TGCAGCGCCGGGACAGACGTTGGAAACACCATATATTTT.

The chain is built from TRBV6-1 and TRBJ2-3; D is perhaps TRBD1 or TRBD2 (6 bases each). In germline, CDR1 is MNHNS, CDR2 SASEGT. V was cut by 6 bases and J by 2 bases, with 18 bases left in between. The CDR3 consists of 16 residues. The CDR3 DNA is TGTGCCAGCAGCGAACAAGGGGGGACCTACACAGATACGCAGTATTTT. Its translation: CASSEQGGTYTDTQYF.

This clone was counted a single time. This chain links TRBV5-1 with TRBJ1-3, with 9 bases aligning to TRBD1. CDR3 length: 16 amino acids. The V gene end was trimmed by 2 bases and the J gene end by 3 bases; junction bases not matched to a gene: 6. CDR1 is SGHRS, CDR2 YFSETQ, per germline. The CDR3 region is CASSLLQGAGGNTIYF. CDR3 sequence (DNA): TGCGCCAGCAGCTTATTACAGGGGGCTGGTGGAAACACCATATATTTT.

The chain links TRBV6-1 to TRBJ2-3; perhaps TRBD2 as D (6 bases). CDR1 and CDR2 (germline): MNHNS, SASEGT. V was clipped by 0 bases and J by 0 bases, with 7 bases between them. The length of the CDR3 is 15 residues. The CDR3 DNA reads TGTGCCAGCAGTGAAGCGGGGACTAGCACAGATACGCAGTATTTT. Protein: CASSEAGTSTDTQYF.

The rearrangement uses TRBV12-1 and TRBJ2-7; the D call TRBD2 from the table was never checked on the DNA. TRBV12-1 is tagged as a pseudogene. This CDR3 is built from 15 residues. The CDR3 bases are TGTGCCAGCAGCAACCCTAGCGGTCGGAGCTACGAGCAGTACTTC. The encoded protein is CASSNPSGRSYEQYF.

CDR3 residues: CSVSSGGLAGGPSYEQYF. In DNA, the CDR3 is TGCAGCGTTTCTTCCGGGGGGCTAGCGGGAGGACCCTCCTACGAGCAGTACTTC. This chain uses TRBV29-1 with TRBJ2-7; 11 bases match TRBD2. Germline trimming cut 5 bases from V and 0 bases from J; bases unmatched to any gene: 15. Germline V gives CDR1 SQVTM, CDR2 ANQGSEA. The CDR3 extends over 18 amino acids.

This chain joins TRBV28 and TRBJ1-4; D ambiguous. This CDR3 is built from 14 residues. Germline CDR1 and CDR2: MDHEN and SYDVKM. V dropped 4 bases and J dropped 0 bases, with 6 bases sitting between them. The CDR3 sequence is CASSSPATNEKLFF. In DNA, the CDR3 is TGTGCCAGCAGTTCACCTGCAACTAATGAAAAACTGTTTTTT.

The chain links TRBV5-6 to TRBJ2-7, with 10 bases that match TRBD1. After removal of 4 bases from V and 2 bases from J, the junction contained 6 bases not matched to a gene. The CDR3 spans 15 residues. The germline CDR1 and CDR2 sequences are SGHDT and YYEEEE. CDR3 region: CASSPDRGLTYEQYF. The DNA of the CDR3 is TGTGCCAGCAGCCCAGACAGGGGGCTTACCTACGAGCAGTACTTC.

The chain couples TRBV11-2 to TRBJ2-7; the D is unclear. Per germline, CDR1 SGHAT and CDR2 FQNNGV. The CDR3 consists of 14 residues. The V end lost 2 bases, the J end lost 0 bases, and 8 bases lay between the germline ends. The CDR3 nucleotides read TGTGCCAGCAGCTTACATCGGAGCTCCTACGAGCAGTACTTC. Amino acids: CASSLHRSSYEQYF.

CDR3 nucleotides: TGTGCCAGCAGTGGAGCGACAGCATCTGGAAACACCATATATTTT. It is translated as CASSGATASGNTIYF. The chain employs TRBV2 and TRBJ1-3, with D possibly matching TRBD1 (5 bases). The germline gives CDR1 SNHLY, CDR2 FYNNEI. Trimming stripped 4 bases from V and 1 base from J, with 11 bases between. The CDR3 runs 15 residues.

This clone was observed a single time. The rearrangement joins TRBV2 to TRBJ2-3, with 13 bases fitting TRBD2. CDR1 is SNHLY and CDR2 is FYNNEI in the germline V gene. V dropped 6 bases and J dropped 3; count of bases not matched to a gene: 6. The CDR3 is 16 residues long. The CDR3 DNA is TGTGCCAGCAGCGGGGGACTAGCGGGGATAACAGATACGCAGTATTTT. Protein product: CASSGGLAGITDTQYF. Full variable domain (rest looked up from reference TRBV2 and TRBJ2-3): EPEVTQTPSHQVTQMGQEVILRCVPISNHLYFYWYRQILGQKVEFLVSFYNNEISEKSEIFDDQFSVERPDGSNFTLKIRSTKLEDSAMYFCASSGGLAGITDTQYFGPGTRLTVL.

The CDR3 DNA is TGTGCCAGCAGCTTGTTTGGTCAGGGGGACTACGAGCAGTACTTC. Encoded protein: CASSLFGQGDYEQYF. V usage is TRBV5-6 and J usage is TRBJ2-7, with 7 bases that match TRBD1. Germline V gives CDR1 SGHDT, CDR2 YYEEEE. This CDR3 is 15 amino acids long. V lost 1 base and J lost 3; bases outside the gene matches: 7. The entire variable domain, with the rest obtained from reference TRBV5-6 and TRBJ2-7, is as follows: DAGVTQSPTHLIKTRGQQVTLRCSPKSGHDTVSWYQQALGQGPQFIFQYYEEEERQRGNFPDRFSGHQFPNYSSELNVNALLLGDSALYLCASSLFGQGDYEQYFGPGTRLTVT.

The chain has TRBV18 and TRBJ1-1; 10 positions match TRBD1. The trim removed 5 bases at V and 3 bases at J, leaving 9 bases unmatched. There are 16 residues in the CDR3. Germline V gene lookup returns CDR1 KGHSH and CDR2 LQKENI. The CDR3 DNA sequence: TGTGCCAGCTCAGCTCGACAGGGGGCCACGGACACTGAAGCTTTCTTT. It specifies CASSARQGATDTEAFF.

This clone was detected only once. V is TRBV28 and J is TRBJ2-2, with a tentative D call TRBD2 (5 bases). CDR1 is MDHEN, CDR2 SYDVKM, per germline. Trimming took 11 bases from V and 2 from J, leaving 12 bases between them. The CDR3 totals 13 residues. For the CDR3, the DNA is TGTGCCTCGTGGGAGTTAAACACCGGGGAGCTGTTTTTT. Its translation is CASWELNTGELFF.

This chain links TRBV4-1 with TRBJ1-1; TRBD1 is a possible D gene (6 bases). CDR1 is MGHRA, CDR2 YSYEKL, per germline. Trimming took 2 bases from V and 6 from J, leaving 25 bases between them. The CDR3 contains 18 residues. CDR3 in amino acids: CASSQSFQNLYRAPEAFF. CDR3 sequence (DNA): TGCGCCAGCAGCCAAAGCTTCCAGAACCTTTACAGGGCCCCTGAAGCTTTCTTT.

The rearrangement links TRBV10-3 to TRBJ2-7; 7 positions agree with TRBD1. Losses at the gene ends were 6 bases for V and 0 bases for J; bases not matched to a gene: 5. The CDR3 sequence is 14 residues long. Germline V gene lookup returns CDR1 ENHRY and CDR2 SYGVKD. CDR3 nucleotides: TGTGCCATCAGGGGGACAGTTAGCTCCTACGAGCAGTACTTC. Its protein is CAIRGTVSSYEQYF.

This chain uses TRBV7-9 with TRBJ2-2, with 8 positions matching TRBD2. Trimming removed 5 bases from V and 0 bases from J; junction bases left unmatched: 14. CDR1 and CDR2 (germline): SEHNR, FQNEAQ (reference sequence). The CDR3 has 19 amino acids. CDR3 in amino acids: CASSPSSVREATNTGELFF. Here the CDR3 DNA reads TGTGCCAGCAGCCCCTCCTCAGTGCGGGAGGCCACGAACACCGGGGAGCTGTTTTTT.

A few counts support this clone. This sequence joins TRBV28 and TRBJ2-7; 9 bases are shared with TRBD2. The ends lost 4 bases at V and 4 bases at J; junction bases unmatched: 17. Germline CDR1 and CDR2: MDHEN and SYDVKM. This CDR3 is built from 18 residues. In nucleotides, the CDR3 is TGTGCCAGCAGTTCCCCGATTTGGGTAGCGGGAGTAAGTTACGAGCAGTACTTC. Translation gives CASSSPIWVAGVSYEQYF.

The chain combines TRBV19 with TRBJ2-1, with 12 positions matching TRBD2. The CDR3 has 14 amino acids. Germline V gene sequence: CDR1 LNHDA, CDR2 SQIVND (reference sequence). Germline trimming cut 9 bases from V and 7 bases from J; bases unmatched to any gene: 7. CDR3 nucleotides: TGTGCCAGATCGACTAGCGGGAGTGAGAATGAGCAGTTCTTC. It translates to CARSTSGSENEQFF.

The CDR3 region has the DNA TGTGCCAGCAGTAAGACTATTCCCACGGAAGCTTTCTTT. It encodes CASSKTIPTEAFF. The chain recombines TRBV7-9 with TRBJ1-1; D is uncertain. The CDR3 is 13 residues long. The V end was cut by 6 bases, the J end by 8 bases, with 16 bases between. CDR1 and CDR2 (germline): SEHNR, FQNEAQ (reference sequence).

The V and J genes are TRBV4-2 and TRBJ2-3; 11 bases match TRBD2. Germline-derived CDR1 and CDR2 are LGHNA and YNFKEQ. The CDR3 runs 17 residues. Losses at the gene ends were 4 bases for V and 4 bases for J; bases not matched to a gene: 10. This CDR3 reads CASSPRGSGGAADTQYF. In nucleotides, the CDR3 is TGTGCCAGCAGCCCACGGGGTAGCGGGGGGGCGGCAGATACGCAGTATTTT.

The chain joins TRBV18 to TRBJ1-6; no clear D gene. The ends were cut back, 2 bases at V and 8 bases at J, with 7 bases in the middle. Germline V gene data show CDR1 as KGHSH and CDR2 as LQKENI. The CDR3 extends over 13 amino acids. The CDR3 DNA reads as TGTGCCAGCTCACCATTTGATGATTCACCCCTCCACTTT. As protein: CASSPFDDSPLHF.

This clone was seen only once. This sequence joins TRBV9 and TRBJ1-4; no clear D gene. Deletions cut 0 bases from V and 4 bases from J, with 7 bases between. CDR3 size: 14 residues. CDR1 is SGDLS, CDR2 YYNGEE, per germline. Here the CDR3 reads CASSVGQSNEKLFF. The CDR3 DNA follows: TGTGCCAGCAGCGTAGGTCAGAGTAATGAAAAACTGTTTTTT.

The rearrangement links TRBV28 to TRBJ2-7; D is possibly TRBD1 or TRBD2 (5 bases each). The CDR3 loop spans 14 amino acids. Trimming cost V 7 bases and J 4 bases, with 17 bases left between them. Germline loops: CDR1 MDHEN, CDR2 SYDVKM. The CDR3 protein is CASTGHQTRYEQYF. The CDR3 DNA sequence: TGTGCCAGCACGGGGCATCAAACCAGGTACGAGCAGTACTTC.

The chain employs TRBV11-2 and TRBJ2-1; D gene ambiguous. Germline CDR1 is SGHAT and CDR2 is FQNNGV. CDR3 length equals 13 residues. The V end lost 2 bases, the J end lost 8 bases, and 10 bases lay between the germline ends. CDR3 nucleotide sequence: TGTGCCAGCAGCTTAAACAATCCGCATGAGCAGTTCTTC. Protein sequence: CASSLNNPHEQFF.

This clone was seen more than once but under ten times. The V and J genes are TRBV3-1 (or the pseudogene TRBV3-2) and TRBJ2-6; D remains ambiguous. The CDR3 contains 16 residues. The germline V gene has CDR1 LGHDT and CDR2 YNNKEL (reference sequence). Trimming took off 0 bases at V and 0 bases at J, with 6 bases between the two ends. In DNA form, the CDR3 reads TGTGCCAGCAGCCAAGATTCGGGCTCTGGGGCCAACGTCCTGACTTTC. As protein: CASSQDSGSGANVLTF.

CDR3 DNA: TGTGCCAGCAGTGAAGCGGCTAGCGGGGGGGGTCGCTCCTACGAGCAGTACTTC. Its protein product is CASSEAASGGGRSYEQYF. The V call is TRBV6-1, the J call TRBJ2-7, with 12 bases lining up with TRBD2. The V segment lost 0 bases and the J segment 0 bases; nucleotides outside the gene matches: 6. This CDR3 spans 18 amino acids. The germline V gene has CDR1 MNHNS and CDR2 SASEGT.

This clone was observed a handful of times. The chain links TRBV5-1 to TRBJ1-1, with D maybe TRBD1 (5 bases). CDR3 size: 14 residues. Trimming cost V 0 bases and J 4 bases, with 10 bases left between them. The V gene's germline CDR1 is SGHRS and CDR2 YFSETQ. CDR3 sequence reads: CASSLDLGATEAFF. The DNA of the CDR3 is TGCGCCAGCAGCTTGGACTTAGGGGCCACTGAAGCTTTCTTT.

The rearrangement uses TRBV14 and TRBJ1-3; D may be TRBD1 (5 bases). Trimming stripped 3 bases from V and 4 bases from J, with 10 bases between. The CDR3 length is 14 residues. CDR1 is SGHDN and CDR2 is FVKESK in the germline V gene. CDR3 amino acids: CASSQAGPGNTIYF. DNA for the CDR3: TGTGCCAGCAGCCAGGCAGGGCCCGGAAACACCATATATTTT.

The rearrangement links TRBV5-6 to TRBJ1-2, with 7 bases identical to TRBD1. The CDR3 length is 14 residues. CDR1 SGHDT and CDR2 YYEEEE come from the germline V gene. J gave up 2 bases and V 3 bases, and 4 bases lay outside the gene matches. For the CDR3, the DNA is TGTGCCAGCAGCTCTGGACAGGCAAACTATGGCTACACCTTC. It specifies CASSSGQANYGYTF.

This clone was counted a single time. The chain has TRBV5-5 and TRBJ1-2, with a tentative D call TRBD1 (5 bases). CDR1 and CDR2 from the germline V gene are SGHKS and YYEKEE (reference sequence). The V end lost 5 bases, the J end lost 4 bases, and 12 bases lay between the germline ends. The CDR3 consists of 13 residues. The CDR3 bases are TGTGCCAGCAGTATCCGGGACGTCTATGGCTACACCTTC. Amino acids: CASSIRDVYGYTF.